The rows below give T cell receptor beta chains drawn from one sample of a study of T cell repertoires in cytomegalovirus infection. In TCRdb, the reads were re-called with MiXCR into one record per CDR3 protein. The sample lists more than 400,000 distinct CDR3 sequences, 26% occurring once. Sequenced sample: PBMCs. The receptors were gathered from a human donor in good health (CMV status not recorded). Some clones in this sample may be carry-over from other donors' samples. Each CDR3 is given with its conserved first and last residue. Fields, in order: clone size, J gene, V gene, D gene, CDR3 DNA, CDR3 protein. D genes are given only for firm matches. Only part of the rows carry a size: once, few, many, or a class if the clone is expanded.

NA,TRBJ2-2,TRBV27,NA,TGTGCCAGCCGCCCTCTAGCGTTGAACACCGGGGAGCTGTTTTTT,CASRPLALNTGELFF
NA,TRBJ2-5,TRBV20-1,TRBD2,TGCAGTGCTAGAGATCAGAGACTAGCGGGAGGGCCCGTAGAGACCCAGTACTTC,CSARDQRLAGGPVETQYF
NA,TRBJ1-3,TRBV10-3,NA,TGTGCCATCCGCCGGGGGGCAGATAGAAACACCATATATTTT,CAIRRGADRNTIYF
few,TRBJ1-2,TRBV30,NA,TGTGCCTGGAGTGTCGGCCTAGGGTACTATGGCTACACCTTC,CAWSVGLGYYGYTF
many,TRBJ2-4,TRBV7-2,NA,TGTGCCAGCAGCCGCCGGGGGACAGCCAAAAACATTCAGTACTTC,CASSRRGTAKNIQYF
few,TRBJ2-7,TRBV20-1,NA,TGCAGTGCTAGAGATCTATTGGAAAGGGGTGGATTCTACGAGCAGTACTTC,CSARDLLERGGFYEQYF
few,TRBJ1-1,TRBV3-1,NA,TGTGCCAGCAGCCCCATTCGGCAGGGGAGCTCCAACACTGAAGCTTTCTTT,CASSPIRQGSSNTEAFF
NA,TRBJ2-3,TRBV6-2/TRBV6-3,NA,TGTGCCAGCAGTCTACCTACCACCTCGACGGCGCTCCTCACAGATACGCAGTATTTT,CASSLPTTSTALLTDTQYF
NA,TRBJ1-4,TRBV20-1,NA,TGCAGTGCTAGAAGGCAGGGCGTCGAAAAACTGTTTTTT,CSARRQGVEKLFF
NA,TRBJ1-2,TRBV9,TRBD1,TGTGCCAGCAGCCCCCAGGGGGGTAACTATGGCTACACCTTC,CASSPQGGNYGYTF
few,TRBJ2-4,TRBV28,NA,TGTGCCAGCAGTCCGGGACAAAAGAACATTCAGTACTTC,CASSPGQKNIQYF
NA,TRBJ2-1,TRBV20-1,TRBD2,TGCAGTGCTAGAGTCGCGGGAGGGAACAATGAGCAGTTCTTC,CSARVAGGNNEQFF
NA,TRBJ2-7,TRBV5-6,TRBD1,TGTGCCAGCAGCTTGGACGGTGGGACAGGGGGCGACGAGCAGTACTTC,CASSLDGGTGGDEQYF
few,TRBJ2-3,TRBV6-2/TRBV6-3,NA,TGTGCCAGCAATCGGCCGCCCACAGATACGCAGTATTTT,CASNRPPTDTQYF
many,TRBJ2-1,TRBV6-2/TRBV6-3,NA,TGTGCCAGCAGTTATGGGAGTTTTTCCTACAATGAGCAGTTCTTC,CASSYGSFSYNEQFF
once,TRBJ1-5,TRBV5-6,TRBD1,TGTGCCAGCAGCGCCTCGGACAGGGCAAATCAGCCCCAGCATTTT,CASSASDRANQPQHF
NA,TRBJ2-6,TRBV7-3,NA,TGTGCCAGCAGCCCAGAGGGGATAAGGGGGGCCAACGTCCTGACTTTC,CASSPEGIRGANVLTF
NA,TRBJ2-2,TRBV2,TRBD2,TGTGCCAGCAGTCCTCATAGCGGGAGGAGGCGCACCGGGGAGCTGTTTTTT,CASSPHSGRRRTGELFF
once,TRBJ1-1,TRBV6-5,TRBD1,TGTGCCAGCGCCCGGGACAGGGTGTCGAACACTGAAGCTTTCTTT,CASARDRVSNTEAFF
many,TRBJ2-1,TRBV24-1,TRBD1,TGTGCCACCAGTGATGCGGGACAGGGATACAATGAGCAGTTCTTC,CATSDAGQGYNEQFF
many,TRBJ1-1,TRBV7-9,NA,TGTGCCAGCAGTCAAACCGACAGGCTGGGTGAAGCTTTCTTT,CASSQTDRLGEAFF
many,TRBJ1-4,TRBV7-6,NA,TGTGCCAGCAGCTTAGGCAGGGCAACTAATGAAAAACTGTTTTTT,CASSLGRATNEKLFF
NA,TRBJ2-4,TRBV7-3,NA,TGTGCCAGCAGCTTAATCGTATCAGGGACCCCCCTAACAGCGGCCAAAAACATTCAGTACTTC,CASSLIVSGTPLTAAKNIQYF
NA,TRBJ1-3,TRBV6-2/TRBV6-3,NA,TGTGCCAGCAGTCTCCGGGACACCAACCGCGCGGGAAACACCATATATTTT,CASSLRDTNRAGNTIYF
few,TRBJ2-1,TRBV18,NA,TGTGCCGGGGGGACTTCCTACAATGAGCAGTTCTTC,CAGGTSYNEQFF
few,TRBJ1-6,TRBV20-1,NA,TGCAGTGCTAGCTCGGGGGTCTCTCCCCTCCACTTT,CSASSGVSPLHF
NA,TRBJ2-2,TRBV6-5,NA,TGTGCCAGCAAAATGGGGGGAGAGGGCGGGGAGCTGTTTTTT,CASKMGGEGGELFF
NA,TRBJ2-1,TRBV5-8,NA,TGTGCCAGCAGTTTAACGACCCTATCTAGGGGGGACAATGAGCAGTTCTTC,CASSLTTLSRGDNEQFF
few,TRBJ1-2,TRBV3-1,NA,TGTGCCAGCAGCCCCATTCGGGATGCTAACTATGGCTACACCTTC,CASSPIRDANYGYTF
few,TRBJ2-2,TRBV2,NA,TGTGCCAGCGTGGGGCCCCGGGGCGCCGCGAACACCGGGGAGCTGTTTTTT,CASVGPRGAANTGELFF
NA,TRBJ2-1,TRBV7-9,NA,TGTGCCAGCATCCTTCCGGGACACAACAATGAGCAGTTCTTC,CASILPGHNNEQFF
few,TRBJ2-1,TRBV20-1,TRBD2,TGCAGTGCTAGAGATCTTGGGGGAGGGACCTACAATGAGCAGTTCTTC,CSARDLGGGTYNEQFF
few,TRBJ2-7,TRBV7-9,NA,TGTGCCAGCAGCTACGGCAGGACGGGGAACTACGAGCAGTACTTC,CASSYGRTGNYEQYF
NA,TRBJ2-3,TRBV15,NA,TGTGCCACCAGCAGAGGTCGGGGGAGCACAGATACGCAGTATTTT,CATSRGRGSTDTQYF
few,TRBJ1-6,TRBV27,TRBD1,TGTGCCAGCGGGACAGGCCAAAATTCACCCCTCCACTTT,CASGTGQNSPLHF
NA,TRBJ2-7,TRBV20-1,NA,TGCAGTGCTAGAGACCGGGACCAATTACGAGAGCAGTACTTC,CSARDRDQLREQYF
few,TRBJ1-6,TRBV3-1,TRBD1,TGTGCCAGCAGCTCTCGGACAGGGAGGGATTCACCCCTCCACTTT,CASSSRTGRDSPLHF
few,TRBJ2-3,TRBV7-2,TRBD2,TGTGCCAGCAGCCCCCGCGGGAGAAATACAGATACGCAGTATTTT,CASSPRGRNTDTQYF
few,TRBJ2-1,TRBV7-2,NA,TGTGCCAGCAGCTTAGCGGGAGGAAACCCCTACAATGAGCAGTTCTTC,CASSLAGGNPYNEQFF
many,TRBJ2-7,TRBV7-2,NA,TGTGCCAGCAGCTTAGGCTCAACACAGGTTGGCGAGCAGTACTTC,CASSLGSTQVGEQYF
few,TRBJ1-5,TRBV4-3,NA,TGCGCCAGCAGCCAAGATGTTTCAGGGAGGCAGCCCCAGCATTTT,CASSQDVSGRQPQHF
NA,TRBJ2-6,TRBV19,NA,TGTGCCAGTAGGCCCTTCGCGTCTGGGGCCAACGTCCTGACTTTC,CASRPFASGANVLTF
few,TRBJ2-1,TRBV5-6,TRBD2,TGTGCCAGCAGCTTAATAGCGGGAGCAGGTAATGAGCAGTTCTTC,CASSLIAGAGNEQFF
NA,TRBJ1-1,TRBV29-1,TRBD1,TGCAGCGTCCCCCGACAGGGGGAGAACACTGAAGCTTTCTTT,CSVPRQGENTEAFF
NA,TRBJ1-1,TRBV12-3/TRBV12-4,NA,TGTGCCAGCAGACCAACGAACACTGAAGCTTTCTTT,CASRPTNTEAFF
NA,TRBJ2-3,TRBV11-2,NA,TGTGCCAGCAGCTGGAGGGCCTCCACAGATACGCAGTATTTT,CASSWRASTDTQYF
NA,TRBJ2-7,TRBV7-2,NA,TGTGCCAGCAGCCCCCGTGAGGTTTCCGAGCAGTACTTC,CASSPREVSEQYF
few,TRBJ1-1,TRBV14,NA,TGTGCCAGCAGCCTACAGGGACTTACCGCTTTCTTT,CASSLQGLTAFF
NA,TRBJ1-6,TRBV7-2,NA,TGTGCCAGCAGCTTCGGACAGTCGCCGGGTTCACCCCTCCACTTT,CASSFGQSPGSPLHF
many,TRBJ1-6,TRBV4-3,TRBD1,TGCGCCAGCAGCCAAGACAGGGGGATATATAATTCACCCCTCCACTTT,CASSQDRGIYNSPLHF
NA,TRBJ2-1,TRBV6-2/TRBV6-3,NA,TGTGCCAGCAGCGAACCCCCGGTACTAGCATTCCACAATGAGCAGTTCTTC,CASSEPPVLAFHNEQFF
NA,TRBJ1-1,TRBV11-3,NA,TGTGCCAGCACCCGGCTGGAGAACACTGAAGCTTTCTTT,CASTRLENTEAFF
few,TRBJ2-2,TRBV29-1,NA,TGCAGCGTTGATGCTGGGGACACCGGGGAGCTGTTTTTT,CSVDAGDTGELFF
NA,TRBJ2-7,TRBV4-1,TRBD2,TGCGCCAGCAGCCAACCCGGGACTAGCGAATACGAGCAGTACTTC,CASSQPGTSEYEQYF
few,TRBJ2-7,TRBV3-1,NA,TGTGCCAGCAGCCAAGGGGGCTCAACTGGGTCTTACGAGCAGTACTTC,CASSQGGSTGSYEQYF
few,TRBJ1-1,TRBV19,TRBD1,TGTGCCAGTAGAGCAGGGGGATTCGAGAACACTGAAGCTTTCTTT,CASRAGGFENTEAFF